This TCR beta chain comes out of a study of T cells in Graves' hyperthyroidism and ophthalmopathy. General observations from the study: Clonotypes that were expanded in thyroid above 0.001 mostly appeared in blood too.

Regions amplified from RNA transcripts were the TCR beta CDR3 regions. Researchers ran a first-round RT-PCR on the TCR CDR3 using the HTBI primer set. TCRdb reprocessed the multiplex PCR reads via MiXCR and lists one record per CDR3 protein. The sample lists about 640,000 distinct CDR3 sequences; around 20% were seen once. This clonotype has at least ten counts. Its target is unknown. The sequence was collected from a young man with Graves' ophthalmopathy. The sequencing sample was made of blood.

CDR3 coding DNA: TGTGCCAGCAGCCGACAGGGGAAAGCTTTCTTT. This sequence encodes CASSRQGKAFF. The chain couples TRBV3-1 to TRBJ1-1; 8 bases are a match to TRBD1. The CDR3 is 11 amino acids. Per the germline V gene, CDR1 is LGHDT and CDR2 is YNNKEL (reference sequence). J was trimmed by 9 bases and V by 4 bases; bases with no gene match: 1.